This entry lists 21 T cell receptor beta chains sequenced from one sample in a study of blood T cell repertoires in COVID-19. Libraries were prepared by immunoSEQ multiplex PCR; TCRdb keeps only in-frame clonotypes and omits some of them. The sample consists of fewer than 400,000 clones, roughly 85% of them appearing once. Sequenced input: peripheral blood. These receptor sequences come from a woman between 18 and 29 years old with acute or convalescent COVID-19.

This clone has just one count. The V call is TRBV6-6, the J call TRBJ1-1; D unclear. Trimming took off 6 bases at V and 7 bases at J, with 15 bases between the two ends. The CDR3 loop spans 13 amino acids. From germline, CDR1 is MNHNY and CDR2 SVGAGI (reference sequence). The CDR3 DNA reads TGTGCCAGCAGCCCAGGACTGACCTATGAAGCTTTCTTT. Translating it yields CASSPGLTYEAFF.

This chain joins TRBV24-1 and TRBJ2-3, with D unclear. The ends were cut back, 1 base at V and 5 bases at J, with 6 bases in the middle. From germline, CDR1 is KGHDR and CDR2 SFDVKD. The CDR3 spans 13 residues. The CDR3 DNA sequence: TGTGCCACCAGTGATTTCCCAGGAGATACGCAGTATTTT. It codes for CATSDFPGDTQYF.

The DNA of the CDR3 is TGTGCCAGCAGTTTCAGCGGGGCCGATACGCAGTATTTT. Amino acid sequence: CASSFSGADTQYF. V gene TRBV11-1 combines with J gene TRBJ2-3; 7 positions agree with TRBD2. Germline lookup yields CDR1 SGHAT and CDR2 FQDESV (reference sequence). Trimming took 6 bases from V and 6 from J; bases not matched to a gene: 6. This CDR3 has 13 amino acids.

Here the CDR3 reads CASSLQGADSPLHF. The CDR3 bases are TGTGCCAGCAGCTTACAGGGTGCTGATTCACCCCTCCACTTT. V gene TRBV7-6 combines with J gene TRBJ1-6; D might be TRBD1 (5 bases). V lost 2 bases and J lost 8, with 10 bases in between. Germline loops: CDR1 SGHVS, CDR2 FNYEAQ. The CDR3 consists of 14 residues.

The CDR3 sequence is CASSPPRTGWVEKLFF. The CDR3 nucleotides read TGTGCCAGCAGCCCCCCCCGGACAGGGTGGGTTGAAAAACTGTTTTTT. The V gene is TRBV5-5, the J gene TRBJ1-4; 8 bases match TRBD1. Germline lookup yields CDR1 SGHKS and CDR2 YYEKEE (reference sequence). V was clipped by 4 bases and J by 7 bases; unmatched bases: 12. The CDR3 sequence is 16 residues long.

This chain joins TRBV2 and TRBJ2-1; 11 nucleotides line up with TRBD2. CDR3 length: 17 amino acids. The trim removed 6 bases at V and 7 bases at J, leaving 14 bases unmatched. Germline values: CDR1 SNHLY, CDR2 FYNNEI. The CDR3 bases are TGTGCCAGCAGGAAATCTTCCGGGACTAGCGGCTGGAATGAGCAGTTCTTC. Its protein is CASRKSSGTSGWNEQFF.

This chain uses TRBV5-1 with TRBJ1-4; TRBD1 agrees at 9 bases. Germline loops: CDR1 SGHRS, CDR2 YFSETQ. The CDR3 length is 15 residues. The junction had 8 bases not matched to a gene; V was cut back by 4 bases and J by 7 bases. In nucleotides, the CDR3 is TGCGCCAGCAGCCCGATACAGGGGGCGAGTGAAAAACTGTTTTTT. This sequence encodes CASSPIQGASEKLFF.

The CDR3: CASSVNGGSGYTF. The DNA of the CDR3 is TGTGCCAGCAGCGTAAATGGGGGGTCAGGCTACACCTTC. V usage is TRBV9 and J usage is TRBJ1-2; possibly TRBD1 for D (5 bases). The V gene lost 1 base and the J gene lost 8 bases, with 12 bases spanning the gap. The CDR3 contains 13 residues. Germline V lookup: CDR1 SGDLS, CDR2 YYNGEE.

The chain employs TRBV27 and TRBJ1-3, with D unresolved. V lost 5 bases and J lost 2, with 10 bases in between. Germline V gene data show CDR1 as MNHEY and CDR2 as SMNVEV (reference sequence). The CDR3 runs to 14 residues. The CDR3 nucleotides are TGTGCCAGCAGTCCTAGAGGAACTGGAAACACCATATATTTT. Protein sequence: CASSPRGTGNTIYF.

CDR3 region: CASSPTGGTNQPQHF. Here the CDR3 DNA reads TGTGCCAGCAGCCCCACAGGGGGGACCAATCAGCCCCAGCATTTT. The V call is TRBV7-6, the J call TRBJ1-5, with 8 bases that match TRBD1. V shed 5 bases and J 3 bases; nucleotides not matched to a gene: 6. Germline V lookup: CDR1 SGHVS, CDR2 FNYEAQ. The CDR3 covers 15 residues.

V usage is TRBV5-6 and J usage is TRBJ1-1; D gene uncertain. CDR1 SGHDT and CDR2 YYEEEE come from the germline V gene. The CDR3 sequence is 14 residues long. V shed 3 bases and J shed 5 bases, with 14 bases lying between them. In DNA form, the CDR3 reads TGTGCCAGCAGCTACATAAGTTCCCAGACTGAAGCTTTCTTT. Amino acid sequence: CASSYISSQTEAFF.

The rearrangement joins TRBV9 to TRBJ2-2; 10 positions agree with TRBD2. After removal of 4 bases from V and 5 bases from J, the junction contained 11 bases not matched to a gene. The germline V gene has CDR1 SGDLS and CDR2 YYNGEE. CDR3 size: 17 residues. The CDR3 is CASSPGLAETYTGELFF. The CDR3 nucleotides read TGTGCCAGCAGCCCAGGACTAGCGGAAACTTATACCGGGGAGCTGTTTTTT.

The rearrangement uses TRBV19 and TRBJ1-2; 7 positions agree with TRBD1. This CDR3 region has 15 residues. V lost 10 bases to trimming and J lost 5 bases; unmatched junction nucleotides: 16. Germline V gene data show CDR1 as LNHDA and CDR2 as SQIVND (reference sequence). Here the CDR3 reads CATRQGQGVYYGYTF. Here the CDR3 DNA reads TGTGCCACCAGGCAAGGGCAGGGGGTGTATTATGGCTACACCTTC.

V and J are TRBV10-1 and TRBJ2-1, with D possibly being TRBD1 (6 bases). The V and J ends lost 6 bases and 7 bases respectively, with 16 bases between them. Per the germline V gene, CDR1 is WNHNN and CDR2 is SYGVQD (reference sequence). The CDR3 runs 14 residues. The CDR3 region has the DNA TGCGCCAGCAGCGGACAGAGTGCAGGTAATGAGCAGTTCTTC. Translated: CASSGQSAGNEQFF.

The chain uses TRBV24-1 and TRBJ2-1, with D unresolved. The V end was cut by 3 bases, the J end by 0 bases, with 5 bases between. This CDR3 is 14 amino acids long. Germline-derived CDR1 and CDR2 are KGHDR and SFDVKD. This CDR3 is CATSDESSYNEQFF. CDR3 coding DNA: TGTGCCACCAGTGATGAGAGCTCCTACAATGAGCAGTTCTTC.

The DNA of the CDR3 is TGTGCCACCAGTGATTCCCGGGACAGGGGGCGTTACGAGCAGTACTTC. It encodes CATSDSRDRGRYEQYF. The chain uses TRBV24-1 and TRBJ2-7, with 12 bases identical to TRBD1. The germline gives CDR1 KGHDR, CDR2 SFDVKD. Losses at the gene ends were 2 bases for V and 4 bases for J; bases not matched to a gene: 5. The length of the CDR3 is 16 residues.

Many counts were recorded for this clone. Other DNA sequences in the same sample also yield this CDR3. The CDR3, as DNA: TGCGCCAGCAGCCAAGGGCGGGGAAATGAAAAACTGTTTTTT. Its translation: CASSQGRGNEKLFF. This chain uses TRBV4-1 with TRBJ1-4; unclear D gene. The CDR3 contains 14 residues. The V end was cut by 1 base, the J end by 5 bases, with 8 bases between. Looked up from germline, CDR1 is MGHRA and CDR2 is YSYEKL.

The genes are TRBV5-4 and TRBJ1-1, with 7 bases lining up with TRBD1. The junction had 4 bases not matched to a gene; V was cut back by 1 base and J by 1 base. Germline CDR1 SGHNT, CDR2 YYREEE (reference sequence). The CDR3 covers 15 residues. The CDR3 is CASSLQGGTNTEAFF. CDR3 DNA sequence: TGTGCCAGCAGCTTGCAGGGGGGAACGAACACTGAAGCTTTCTTT.

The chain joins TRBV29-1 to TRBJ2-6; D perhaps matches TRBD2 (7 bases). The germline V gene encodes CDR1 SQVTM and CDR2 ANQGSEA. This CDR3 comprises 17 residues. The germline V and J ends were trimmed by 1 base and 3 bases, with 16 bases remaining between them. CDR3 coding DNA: TGCAGCGTTGAAGGCTCAGGGGAGGGCGGTGGGGCCAACGTCCTGACTTTC. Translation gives CSVEGSGEGGGANVLTF.

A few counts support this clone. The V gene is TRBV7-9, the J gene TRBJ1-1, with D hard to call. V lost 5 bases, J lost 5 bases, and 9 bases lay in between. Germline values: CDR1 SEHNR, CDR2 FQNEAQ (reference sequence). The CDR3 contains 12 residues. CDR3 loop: CASSRSGTEAFF. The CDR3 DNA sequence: TGTGCCAGCAGCCGCTCGGGTACTGAAGCTTTCTTT.

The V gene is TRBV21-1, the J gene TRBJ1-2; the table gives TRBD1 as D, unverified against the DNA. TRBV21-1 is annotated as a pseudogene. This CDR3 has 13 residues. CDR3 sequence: CASYPRGSYGYTF. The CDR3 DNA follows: TGTGCCAGCTACCCCAGGGGGTCCTATGGCTACACCTTC.